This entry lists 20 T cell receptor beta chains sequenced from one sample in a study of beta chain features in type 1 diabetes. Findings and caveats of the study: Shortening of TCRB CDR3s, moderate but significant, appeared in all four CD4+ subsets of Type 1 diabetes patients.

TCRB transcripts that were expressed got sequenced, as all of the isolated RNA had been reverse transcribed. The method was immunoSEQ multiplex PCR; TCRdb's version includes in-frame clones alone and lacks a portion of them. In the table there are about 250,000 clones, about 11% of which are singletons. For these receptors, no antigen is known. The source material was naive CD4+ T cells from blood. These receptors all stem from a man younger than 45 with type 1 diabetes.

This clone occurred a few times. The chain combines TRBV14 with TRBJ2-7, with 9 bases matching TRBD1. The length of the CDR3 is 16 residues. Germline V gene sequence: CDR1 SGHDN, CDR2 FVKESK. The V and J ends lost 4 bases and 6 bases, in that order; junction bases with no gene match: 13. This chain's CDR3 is CASSLSPGTGFSEQYF. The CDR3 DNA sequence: TGTGCCAGCAGCCTCTCTCCCGGGACAGGGTTTTCCGAGCAGTACTTC.

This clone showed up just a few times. The CDR3 region has the DNA TGTGCCAGCAGCCAAATTGGACAGCATAACGGCTACACCTTC. Residues: CASSQIGQHNGYTF. This sequence joins TRBV9 and TRBJ1-2, with D tentatively TRBD1 (6 bases). The length of the CDR3 is 14 residues. CDR1 is SGDLS, CDR2 YYNGEE, per germline. V was trimmed by 4 bases and J by 8 bases, leaving 18 bases between them.

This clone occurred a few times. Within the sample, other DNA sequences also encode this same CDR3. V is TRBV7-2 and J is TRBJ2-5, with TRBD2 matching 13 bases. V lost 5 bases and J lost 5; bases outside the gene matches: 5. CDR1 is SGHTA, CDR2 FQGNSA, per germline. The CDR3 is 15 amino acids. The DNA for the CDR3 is TGTGCCAGCAGCCAGGGACTAGCGGGGCAGGAGACCCAGTACTTC. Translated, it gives CASSQGLAGQETQYF.

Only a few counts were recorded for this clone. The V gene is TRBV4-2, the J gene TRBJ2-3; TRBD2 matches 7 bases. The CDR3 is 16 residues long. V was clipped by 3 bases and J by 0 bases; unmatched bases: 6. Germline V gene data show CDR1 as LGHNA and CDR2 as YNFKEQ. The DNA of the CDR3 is TGTGCCAGCAGCCAGGGGGGGACCTTTAGCACAGATACGCAGTATTTT. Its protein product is CASSQGGTFSTDTQYF.

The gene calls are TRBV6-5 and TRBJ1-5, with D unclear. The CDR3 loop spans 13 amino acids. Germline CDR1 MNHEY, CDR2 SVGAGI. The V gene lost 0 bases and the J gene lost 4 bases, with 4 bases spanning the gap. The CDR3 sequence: CASSYSMNQPQHF. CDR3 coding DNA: TGTGCCAGCAGTTACTCCATGAATCAGCCCCAGCATTTT.

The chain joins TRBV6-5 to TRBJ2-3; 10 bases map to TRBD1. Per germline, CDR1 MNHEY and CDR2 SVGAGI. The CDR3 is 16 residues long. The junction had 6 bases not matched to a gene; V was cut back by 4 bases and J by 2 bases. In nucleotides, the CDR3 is TGTGCCAGCAGTTTTACCGGGACAGGGGACACAGATACGCAGTATTTT. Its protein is CASSFTGTGDTDTQYF.

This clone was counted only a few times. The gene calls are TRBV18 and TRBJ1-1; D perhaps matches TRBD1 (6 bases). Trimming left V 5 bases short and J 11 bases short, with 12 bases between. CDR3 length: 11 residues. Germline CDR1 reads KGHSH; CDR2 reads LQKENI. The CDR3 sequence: CASSSGTRAFF. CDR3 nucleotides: TGTGCCAGCTCATCCGGGACACGGGCTTTCTTT.

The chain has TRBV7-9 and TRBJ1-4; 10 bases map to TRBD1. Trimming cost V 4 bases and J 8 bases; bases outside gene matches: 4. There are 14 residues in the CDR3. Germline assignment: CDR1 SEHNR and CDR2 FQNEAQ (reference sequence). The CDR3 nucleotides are TGTGCCAGCAGCTCGACAGGGGGCCCAGAAAAACTGTTTTTT. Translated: CASSSTGGPEKLFF.

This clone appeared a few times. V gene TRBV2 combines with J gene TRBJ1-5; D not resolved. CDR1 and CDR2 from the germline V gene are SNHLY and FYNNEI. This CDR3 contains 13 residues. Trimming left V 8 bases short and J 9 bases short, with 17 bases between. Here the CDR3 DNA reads TGTGCCAGCCACCGGGATCTGGGGTCGCCCCAGCATTTT. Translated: CASHRDLGSPQHF.

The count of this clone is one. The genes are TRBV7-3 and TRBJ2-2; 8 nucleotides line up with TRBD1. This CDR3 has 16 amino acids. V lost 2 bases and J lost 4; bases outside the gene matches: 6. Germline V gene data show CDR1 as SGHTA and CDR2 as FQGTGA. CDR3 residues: CASSLLGQGRTGELFF. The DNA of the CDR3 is TGTGCCAGCAGCTTACTTGGACAGGGTCGCACCGGGGAGCTGTTTTTT.

In nucleotides, the CDR3 is TGTGCCAGCAGAAGGGACAGGGGAAACGAAAAACTGTTTTTT. Translation: CASRRDRGNEKLFF. This chain uses TRBV6-5 with TRBJ1-4; TRBD1 matches 10 bases. CDR1 is MNHEY and CDR2 is SVGAGI in the germline V gene. The CDR3 is 14 amino acids. V shed 6 bases and J 8 bases; nucleotides not matched to a gene: 6.

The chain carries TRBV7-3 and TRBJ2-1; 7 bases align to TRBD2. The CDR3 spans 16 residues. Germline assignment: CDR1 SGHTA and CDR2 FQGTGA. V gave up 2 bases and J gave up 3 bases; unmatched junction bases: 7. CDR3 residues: CASSLLGGGNYNEQFF. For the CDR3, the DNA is TGTGCCAGCAGCTTATTAGGCGGGGGAAACTACAATGAGCAGTTCTTC.

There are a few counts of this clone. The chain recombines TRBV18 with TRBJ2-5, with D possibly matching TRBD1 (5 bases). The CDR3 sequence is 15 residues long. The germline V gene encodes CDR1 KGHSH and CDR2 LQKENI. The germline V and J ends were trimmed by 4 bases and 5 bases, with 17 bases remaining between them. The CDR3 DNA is TGTGCCAGCTCACAAGCGTTGAGCAGGGCTGAGACCCAGTACTTC. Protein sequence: CASSQALSRAETQYF.

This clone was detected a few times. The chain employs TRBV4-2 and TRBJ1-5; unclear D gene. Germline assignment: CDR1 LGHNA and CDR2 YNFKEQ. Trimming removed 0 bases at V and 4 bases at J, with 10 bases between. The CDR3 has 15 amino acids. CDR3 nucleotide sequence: TGTGCCAGCAGCCAAGATTTTTCCGGTAATCAGCCCCAGCATTTT. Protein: CASSQDFSGNQPQHF.

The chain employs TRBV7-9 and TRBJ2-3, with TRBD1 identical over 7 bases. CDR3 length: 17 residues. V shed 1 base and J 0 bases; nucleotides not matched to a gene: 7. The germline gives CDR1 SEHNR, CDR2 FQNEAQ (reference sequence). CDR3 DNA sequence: TGTGCCAGCAGCTTAGGAGTCGAGGGGGCTAGCACAGATACGCAGTATTTT. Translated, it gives CASSLGVEGASTDTQYF.

The CDR3, as DNA: TGTGCCAGCAGCCACTTCGAAGGGGGCTACGAGCAGTACTTC. Its protein is CASSHFEGGYEQYF. The V gene is TRBV4-2, the J gene TRBJ2-7; weak D call: TRBD1 (6 bases). This CDR3 spans 14 amino acids. The V end was cut by 3 bases, the J end by 3 bases, with 12 bases between. Germline V gene data show CDR1 as LGHNA and CDR2 as YNFKEQ.

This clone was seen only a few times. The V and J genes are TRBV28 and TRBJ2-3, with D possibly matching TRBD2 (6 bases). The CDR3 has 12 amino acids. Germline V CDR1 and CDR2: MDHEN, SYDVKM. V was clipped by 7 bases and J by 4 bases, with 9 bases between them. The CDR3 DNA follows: TGTGCCAGCACAGTAGCGGCAGATACGCAGTATTTT. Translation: CASTVAADTQYF. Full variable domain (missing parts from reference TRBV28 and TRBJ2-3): DVKVTQSSRYLVKRTGEKVFLECVQDMDHENMFWYRQDPGLGLRLIYFSYDVKMKEKGDIPEGYSVSREKKERFSLILESASTNQTSMYLCASTVAADTQYFGPGTRLTVL.

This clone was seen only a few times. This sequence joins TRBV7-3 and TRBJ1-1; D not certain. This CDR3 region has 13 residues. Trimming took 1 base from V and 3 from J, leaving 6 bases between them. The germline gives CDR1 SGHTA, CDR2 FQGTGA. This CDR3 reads CASSLMRDTEAFF. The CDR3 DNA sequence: TGTGCCAGCAGCTTAATGCGAGACACTGAAGCTTTCTTT.

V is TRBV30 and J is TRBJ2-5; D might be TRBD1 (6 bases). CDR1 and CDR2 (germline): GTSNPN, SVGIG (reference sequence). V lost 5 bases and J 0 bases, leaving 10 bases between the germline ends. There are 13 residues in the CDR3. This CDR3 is CAWSGAYQETQYF. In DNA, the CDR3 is TGTGCCTGGTCAGGGGCGTACCAAGAGACCCAGTACTTC.

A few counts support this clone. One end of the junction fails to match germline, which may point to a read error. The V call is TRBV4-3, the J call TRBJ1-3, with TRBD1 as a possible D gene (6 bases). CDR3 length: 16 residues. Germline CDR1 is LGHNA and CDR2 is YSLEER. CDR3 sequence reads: CASSEEGGPSGNTIYF. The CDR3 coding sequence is TGCGCCAGCAGCGAAGAGGGGGGTCCGTCAGGAAACACCATATATTTT.